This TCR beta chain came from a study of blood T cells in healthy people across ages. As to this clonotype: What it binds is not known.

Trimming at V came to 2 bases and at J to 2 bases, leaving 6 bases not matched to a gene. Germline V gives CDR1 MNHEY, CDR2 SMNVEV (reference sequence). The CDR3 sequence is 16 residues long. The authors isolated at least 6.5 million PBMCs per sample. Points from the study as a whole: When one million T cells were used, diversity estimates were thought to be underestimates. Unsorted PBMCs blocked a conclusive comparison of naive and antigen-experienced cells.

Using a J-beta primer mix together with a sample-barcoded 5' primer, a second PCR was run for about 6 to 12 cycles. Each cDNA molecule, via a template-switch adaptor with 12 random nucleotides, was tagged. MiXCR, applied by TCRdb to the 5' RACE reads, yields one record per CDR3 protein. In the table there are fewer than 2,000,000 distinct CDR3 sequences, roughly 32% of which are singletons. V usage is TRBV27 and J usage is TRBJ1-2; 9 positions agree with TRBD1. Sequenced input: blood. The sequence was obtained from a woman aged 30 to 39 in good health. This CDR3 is CASSLRGQGLNYGYTF. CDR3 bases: TGTGCCAGCAGTTTACGGGGACAGGGACTAAACTATGGCTACACCTTC.